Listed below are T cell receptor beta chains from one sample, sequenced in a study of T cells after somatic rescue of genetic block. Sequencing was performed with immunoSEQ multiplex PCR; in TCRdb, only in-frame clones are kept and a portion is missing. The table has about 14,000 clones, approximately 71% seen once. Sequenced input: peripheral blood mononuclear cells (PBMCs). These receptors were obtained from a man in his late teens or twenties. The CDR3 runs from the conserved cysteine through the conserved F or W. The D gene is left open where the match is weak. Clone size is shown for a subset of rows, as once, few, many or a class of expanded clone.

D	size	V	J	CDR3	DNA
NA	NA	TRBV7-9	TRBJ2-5	CASSLRELVQETQYF	TGTGCCAGCAGCTTACGCGAACTCGTCCAAGAGACCCAGTACTTC
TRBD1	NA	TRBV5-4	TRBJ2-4	CASRVAGWDRGIQYF	TGTGCCAGCAGGGTTGCCGGTTGGGACAGGGGAATTCAGTACTTC
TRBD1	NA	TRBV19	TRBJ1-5	CASTGQAAQPQHF	TGTGCCAGTACCGGACAGGCTGCTCAGCCCCAGCATTTT
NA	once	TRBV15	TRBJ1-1	CATSRDKEEEAFF	TGTGCCACCAGCAGAGATAAAGAAGAGGAAGCTTTCTTT
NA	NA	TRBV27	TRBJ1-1	CASSLGGRAFF	TGTGCCAGCAGTTTGGGGGGAAGAGCTTTCTTT
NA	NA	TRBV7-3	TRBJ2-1	CASSLTRDTEQFF	TGTGCCAGCAGCTTGACTAGGGATACCGAGCAGTTCTTC
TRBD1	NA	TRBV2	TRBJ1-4	CASSAGQGGYEKLFF	TGTGCCAGCAGTGCTGGACAGGGCGGGTATGAAAAACTGTTTTTT
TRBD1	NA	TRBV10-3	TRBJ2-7	CAISEPGTGIPYEQYF	TGTGCCATCAGTGAGCCCGGGACAGGGATTCCCTACGAGCAGTACTTC
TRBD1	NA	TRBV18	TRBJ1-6	CASSPETGYSPLHF	TGTGCCAGCTCACCAGAGACAGGGTATTCACCCCTCCACTTT
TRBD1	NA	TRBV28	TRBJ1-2	CASNRDSLTNYGYTF	TGTGCCAGCAACAGGGACAGTCTTACCAACTATGGCTACACCTTC
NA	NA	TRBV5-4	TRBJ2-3	CASSLVKSTDTQYF	TGTGCCAGCAGCTTGGTAAAAAGCACAGATACGCAGTATTTT
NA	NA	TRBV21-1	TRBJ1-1	CASSNTRFLDRETEAFF	TGTGCCAGCAGCAACACGCGTTTTTTAGACAGGGAAACTGAAGCTTTCTTT
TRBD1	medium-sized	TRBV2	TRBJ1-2	CASTEGQGAMGYTF	TGTGCCAGCACCGAGGGACAGGGGGCGATGGGCTACACCTTC
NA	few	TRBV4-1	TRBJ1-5	CASSQVGGHLNYSNQPQHF	TGCGCCAGCAGCCAAGTAGGGGGACATCTAAACTATAGCAATCAGCCCCAGCATTTT
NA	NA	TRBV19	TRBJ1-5	CASSTVTGSLGPQHF	TGTGCCAGTAGTACCGTAACAGGGTCCCTAGGGCCCCAGCATTTT
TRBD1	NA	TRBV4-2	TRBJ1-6	CASSRGQAEINSPLHF	TGTGCCAGCAGCCGCGGACAGGCGGAAATTAATTCACCCCTCCACTTT
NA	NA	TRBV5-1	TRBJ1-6	CASSSRENSPLHF	TGCGCCAGCAGCTCGCGAGAGAATTCACCCCTCCACTTT
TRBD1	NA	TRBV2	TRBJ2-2	CASSGPKGQANTGELFF	TGTGCCAGCAGCGGTCCAAAGGGACAGGCGAACACCGGGGAGCTGTTTTTT
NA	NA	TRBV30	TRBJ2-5	CAWSRNVGAGETQYF	TGTGCCTGGAGTCGTAACGTGGGGGCTGGGGAGACCCAGTACTTC
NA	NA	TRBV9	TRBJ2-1	CASSVDNEQFF	TGTGCCAGCAGCGTGGACAATGAGCAGTTCTTC
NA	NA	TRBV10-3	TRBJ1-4	CAISERGQGEKLFF	TGTGCCATCAGTGAGCGGGGGCAGGGGGAAAAACTGTTTTTT
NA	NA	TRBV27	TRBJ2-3	CASSPLPLGGASTDTQYF	TGTGCCAGCAGTCCTCTTCCATTGGGCGGGGCTAGCACAGATACGCAGTATTTT
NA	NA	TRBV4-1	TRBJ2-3	CASSRGRPPSTDTQYF	TGCGCCAGCAGCCGCGGACGTCCCCCTAGCACAGATACGCAGTATTTT
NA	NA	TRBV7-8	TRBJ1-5	CASSLLPSGGNQPQHF	TGTGCCAGCAGCTTATTACCCTCCGGAGGCAATCAGCCCCAGCATTTT
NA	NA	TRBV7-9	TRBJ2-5	CASSLGGPQETQYF	TGTGCCAGCAGCTTAGGGGGGCCACAAGAGACCCAGTACTTC
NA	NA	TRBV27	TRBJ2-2	CASRPDTNTGELFF	TGTGCCAGCAGACCAGATACCAACACCGGGGAGCTGTTTTTT
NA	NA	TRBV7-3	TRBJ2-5	CASSLTGLGETQYF	TGTGCCAGCAGCTTAACAGGCTTGGGGGAGACCCAGTACTTC
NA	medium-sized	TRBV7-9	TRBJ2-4	CASSLRGANIQYF	TGTGCCAGCAGCTTAAGGGGGGCAAACATTCAGTACTTC
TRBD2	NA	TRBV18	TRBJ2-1	CASSGLLAGENEQFF	TGTGCCAGCTCTGGCCTACTAGCGGGGGAGAATGAGCAGTTCTTC
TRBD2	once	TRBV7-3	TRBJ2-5	CASSLKLAGGETQYF	TGTGCCAGCAGCTTAAAACTAGCGGGGGGAGAGACCCAGTACTTC
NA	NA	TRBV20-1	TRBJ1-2	CSASGLYGYTF	TGCAGTGCTAGTGGGTTATATGGCTACACCTTC
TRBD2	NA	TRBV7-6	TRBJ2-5	CASSFLAGEQETQYF	TGTGCCAGCAGCTTCCTAGCGGGAGAGCAAGAGACCCAGTACTTC
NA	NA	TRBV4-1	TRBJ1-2	CASSPWGGDGYTF	TGCGCCAGCAGCCCCTGGGGGGGGGATGGCTACACCTTC